This note documents a single T cell receptor beta chain sequence. This sample was taken from a study of blood T cells in healthy people across ages. The CDR3 is 14 residues long. Germline-derived CDR1 and CDR2 are MGHRA and YSYEKL. V shed 1 base, J shed 5 bases, and the junction held 2 bases outside the gene matches. Alongside a J-beta primer mix, a sample-barcoded 5' primer served in a second PCR lasting about 6 to 12 cycles. TCRdb re-called the 5' RACE reads with MiXCR, one entry per CDR3 protein. The sample gives about 1.1 million distinct CDR3 sequences, more than 30% of which show up once; approximately 14% is in the top ten. Each sample yielded at least 7 million isolated PBMCs.

The chain uses TRBV4-1 and TRBJ2-3; 8 nucleotides align to TRBD2. The clonotype originates from a man younger than 35 in good health. Sequenced input: blood. The CDR3 here is CASSQVTSEDTQYF. The CDR3 bases are TGCGCCAGCAGCCAAGTGACTAGCGAAGATACGCAGTATTTT.